A single sample gave rise to the 10 T cell receptor beta chains below, sequenced in a study of cytomegalovirus exposure and HLA in healthy donors. The PCR made use of 60 Vbeta and 13 Jbeta primers. Libraries were prepared by immunoSEQ multiplex PCR; TCRdb keeps only in-frame clonotypes and omits some of them. The top ten clones hold 2.5% to 3.5% of a sample with around 140,000 clones, approximately 80% of them seen once. Material: PBMCs. The receptors were sampled from a female donor in good health and CMV-seronegative.

This clone appeared a single time. The J gene is TRBJ1-1, the V gene TRBV7-3; TRBD1 might be the D (6 bases). This CDR3 has 13 residues. V lost 1 base to trimming and J lost 7 bases, with 10 bases between them. Germline CDR1 is SGHTA and CDR2 is FQGTGA. The CDR3 DNA follows: TGTGCCAGCAGCTTAAGAAGGACAGATGAAGCTTTCTTT. It encodes CASSLRRTDEAFF.

The chain carries TRBV5-4 and TRBJ2-2; a weak D match, TRBD2 (6 bases). CDR3 size: 16 residues. From germline, CDR1 is SGHNT and CDR2 YYREEE (reference sequence). V gave up 3 bases and J gave up 8 bases, with 20 bases separating them. The CDR3 nucleotides are TGTGCCAGCAGCTGGACGACTAGACAAAGCTTTGGGGAGCTGTTTTTT. As protein: CASSWTTRQSFGELFF. Full variable domain (remainder filled in from reference TRBV5-4 and TRBJ2-2): ETGVTQSPTHLIKTRGQQVTLRCSSQSGHNTVSWYQQALGQGPQFIFQYYREEENGRGNFPPRFSGLQFPNYSSELNVNALELDDSALYLCASSWTTRQSFGELFFGEGSRLTVL.

CDR3 nucleotide sequence: TGCGCCAGCAGCTTGGGGGTAGCGGGAGGGCGGGAGCAGTTCTTC. It is translated as CASSLGVAGGREQFF. The V and J genes are TRBV5-1 and TRBJ2-1, with 11 bases lining up with TRBD2. The CDR3 totals 15 residues. Germline V lookup: CDR1 SGHRS, CDR2 YFSETQ. The V and J ends lost 0 bases and 10 bases, in that order; junction bases with no gene match: 6.

This chain joins TRBV4-2 and TRBJ2-3; 8 bases agree with TRBD2. V dropped 1 base and J dropped 1; count of bases not matched to a gene: 4. Germline loops: CDR1 LGHNA, CDR2 YNFKEQ. This CDR3 is 16 amino acids long. The CDR3 nucleotides are TGTGCCAGCAGCCAAGTAATTAGCGGGGGCACAGATACGCAGTATTTT. This translates into CASSQVISGGTDTQYF.

The chain is built from TRBV6-1 and TRBJ2-1, with 15 positions matching TRBD2. The CDR3 is 20 amino acids. CDR1 is MNHNS and CDR2 is SASEGT in the germline V gene. Trimming took 3 bases from V and 0 from J; bases not matched to a gene: 9. CDR3 amino acids: CASSDWTSGGAKISYNEQFF. The CDR3, as DNA: TGTGCCAGCAGTGATTGGACTAGCGGGGGGGCAAAAATCTCCTACAATGAGCAGTTCTTC.

Worth noting for this clone: This sample includes further DNA sequences coding for the same CDR3. This chain links TRBV27 with TRBJ2-7, with 8 positions matching TRBD2. CDR3 length: 15 amino acids. V trimming: 5 bases; J trimming: 4 bases; junction bases outside the gene matches: 10. Germline V CDR1 and CDR2: MNHEY, SMNVEV (reference sequence). Here the CDR3 DNA reads TGTGCCAGCAGTCCCCGGGGGAGCGGGAGTTACGAGCAGTACTTC. Translating it yields CASSPRGSGSYEQYF.

The rearrangement uses TRBV11-2 and TRBJ2-7; 8 bases match TRBD2. Germline loops: CDR1 SGHAT, CDR2 FQNNGV. This CDR3 is built from 14 residues. V trimming: 1 base; J trimming: 5 bases; junction bases outside the gene matches: 4. The CDR3 here is CASSLVSGAHEQYF. CDR3 coding DNA: TGTGCCAGCAGCTTAGTTAGCGGGGCCCACGAGCAGTACTTC. Together with reference TRBV11-2 and TRBJ2-7, the CDR3 gives the full variable domain: EAGVAQSPRYKIIEKRQSVAFWCNPISGHATLYWYQQILGQGPKLLIQFQNNGVVDDSQLPKDRFSAERLKGVDSTLKIQPAKLEDSAVYLCASSLVSGAHEQYFGPGTRLTVT.

This sequence joins TRBV7-2 and TRBJ2-2; maybe TRBD2 (7 bases). V lost 2 bases and J lost 6, with 10 bases in between. CDR3 size: 14 residues. From germline, CDR1 is SGHTA and CDR2 FQGNSA. CDR3 sequence: CASSLKGGSGELFF. In nucleotides, the CDR3 is TGTGCCAGCAGCTTAAAGGGGGGGTCCGGGGAGCTGTTTTTT. Based on the CDR3 plus reference TRBV7-2 and TRBJ2-2, the full variable domain is GAGVSQSPSNKVTEKGKDVELRCDPISGHTALYWYRQSLGQGLEFLIYFQGNSAPDKSGLPSDRFSAERTGGSVSTLTIQRTQQEDSAVYLCASSLKGGSGELFFGEGSRLTVL.

V usage is TRBV2 and J usage is TRBJ1-5; 8 positions match TRBD1. V lost 5 bases and J lost 2; bases outside the gene matches: 2. There are 14 residues in the CDR3. Germline V gene sequence: CDR1 SNHLY, CDR2 FYNNEI. The CDR3 nucleotides are TGTGCCAGCAGTATGACAGGGGGCAATCAGCCCCAGCATTTT. This encodes CASSMTGGNQPQHF.

This chain joins TRBV5-8 and TRBJ1-3; TRBD1 might be the D (5 bases). Germline-derived CDR1 and CDR2 are SGHTS and YDEGEE. The CDR3 spans 16 residues. V was trimmed by 0 bases and J by 0 bases, leaving 10 bases between them. CDR3 sequence (DNA): TGTGCCAGCAGCTTGGACAGGACGCCCTCTGGAAACACCATATATTTT. Translating gives CASSLDRTPSGNTIYF.